The clone carrying this T cell receptor (beta chain) showed up just once. These data originate in a study of T cell changes during pregnancy in multiple sclerosis. Trimming removed 0 bases at V and 3 bases at J, with 8 bases between. This CDR3 contains 14 residues. Germline lookup yields CDR1 SGHAT and CDR2 FQDESV (reference sequence). TCRdb's table, derived via immunoSEQ multiplex PCR, lists solely in-frame clones and lacks some. The profile covers around 67,000 clones, with 92% appearing a single time and around 2.5% taken by the ten largest. The TCR was taken from a female donor with multiple sclerosis, enrolled in a pregnancy study. The chain employs TRBV11-1 and TRBJ1-1; D is undetermined. Sequenced here: peripheral blood, sampled in the first trimester of pregnancy. The CDR3 DNA reads TGTGCCAGCAGCTTAGCCAGGCTACACACTGAAGCTTTCTTT. Residues: CASSLARLHTEAFF.